This T cell receptor (beta chain) was recorded in a study of T cell responses to AZD1222 COVID-19 vaccine. Study-level information: Timing groups of about 4 and about 12 weeks for second doses were pooled. Study-level findings and limits: White British ancestry dominated among donors, who included more females, and clonal diversity was possibly underestimated. CD4 TCRs associated with vaccination spanned spike, dominating at 160-218 and 743-854.

Turning to this clone: The antigen is not known.

The assay was immunoSEQ multiplex PCR, and TCRdb's table has in-frame clones only and misses some. The sample has about 85,000 clones; 88% are singletons. CDR3 length: 15 residues. The germline CDR1 and CDR2 sequences are SNHLY and FYNNEI. Losses at the gene ends were 5 bases for V and 4 bases for J; bases not matched to a gene: 5. The clonotype comes from an adult in good health. The chain has TRBV2 and TRBJ2-2; 9 nucleotides match TRBD1. This specimen consisted of peripheral blood, obtained on day 0 of AZD1222 vaccination. CDR3: CASSKQGASTGELFF. The CDR3 coding sequence is TGTGCCAGCAGTAAACAGGGGGCGAGCACCGGGGAGCTGTTTTTT. Combining the CDR3 with reference TRBV2 and TRBJ2-2 gives the whole variable domain EPEVTQTPSHQVTQMGQEVILRCVPISNHLYFYWYRQILGQKVEFLVSFYNNEISEKSEIFDDQFSVERPDGSNFTLKIRSTKLEDSAMYFCASSKQGASTGELFFGEGSRLTVL.